This TCR beta chain was captured in a study of blood T cell repertoires in COVID-19. Study-wide background: The United States, Italy and Spain supplied acute and convalescent COVID-19 samples. From T cells, B-cell-depleted T cells, or PBMCs came the material, which was cDNA or gDNA.

CDR3 length equals 15 residues. Germline lookup yields CDR1 MNHNS and CDR2 SASEGT. V dropped 1 base and J dropped 6 bases, with 15 bases sitting between them. Authors' processing steps: The assay estimated nucleated cells by amplifying reference gene primers. Profiling relied on immunoSEQ multiplex PCR, and the TCRdb table lists in-frame clones only, not all of them. V, J and clone size reflect that table, while D and trimming were determined from the DNA. This sample has about 93,000 clones, with 80% found just once. Sequenced: peripheral blood. This TCR came from a human donor in a cohort sampled during active COVID-19. The genes are TRBV6-1 and TRBJ1-2, with D hard to call. The CDR3 bases are TGTGCCAGCAGTGAAGTGGCACGGAGGGTCGATGGCTACACCTTC. It translates to CASSEVARRVDGYTF.